This TCR beta chain was retrieved from a study of T cell responses to AZD1222 COVID-19 vaccine. Whole-study findings and limits: The donor cohort was predominantly white British with a female majority, and clonal diversity may have been underestimated.

CDR1 and CDR2 (germline): LGHNA, YNFKEQ. Trimming at V came to 4 bases and at J to 7 bases, leaving 11 bases not matched to a gene. This CDR3 has 17 residues. As for this clone: Its specificity is not known.

The assay was immunoSEQ multiplex PCR, and TCRdb's table has in-frame clones only and misses some. The repertoire consists of approximately 94,000 clones, with roughly 89% occurring once and the leading ten covering around 15%. The rearrangement links TRBV4-2 to TRBJ2-1; 12 nucleotides match TRBD2. The source is an adult in good health. The source was peripheral blood, collected on day 0 of AZD1222 vaccination. The CDR3 loop reads CASSLSSSTSGGNEQFF. The CDR3 coding sequence is TGTGCCAGCAGCCTTTCCTCCTCGACTAGCGGGGGAAATGAGCAGTTCTTC.